These T cell receptor beta chains were read from a single sample in a study of shared clonotypes between healthy human individuals. Sequencing used immunoSEQ multiplex PCR; TCRdb keeps in-frame clones, though not all of them. The sample lists millions of clones, approximately 94% seen once, with about 1.5% in the top ten. The specimen was naive CD8+ T cells from PBMCs. The receptors derive from a man aged 18 to 30 in good health. Some clones in this sample may be carry-over from other donors' samples. CDR3s include the opening cysteine and the closing phenylalanine or tryptophan. The D gene is left open where the match is weak. The size field is filled for only some rows; it gives once, few, many or a size class.

V gene	J gene	D gene	clone size	CDR3 DNA	CDR3 protein
TRBV13	TRBJ2-7	TRBD2	.	TGTGCCAGCAGCACTATAGGACTAGCGGGAGCCGGGGGGGAGCAGTACTTC	CASSTIGLAGAGGEQYF
TRBV9	TRBJ1-1	TRBD1	.	TGTGCCAGCAGCCAGGGGGCAGGGAACACTGAAGCTTTCTTT	CASSQGAGNTEAFF
TRBV5-8	TRBJ2-7	.	.	TGTGCCAGCAGCAGCGGGACAGGCGTTTGGGAGCAGTACTTC	CASSSGTGVWEQYF
TRBV7-8	TRBJ2-5	TRBD2	once	TGTGCCAGCAGCGAAAGGCTAGCGGGAGGGCCTCGACAAGAGACCCAGTACTTC	CASSERLAGGPRQETQYF
TRBV4-1	TRBJ2-7	.	.	TGCGCCAGCAGCCAAGATCTGGCGGGCCGCTCCTACGAGCAGTACTTC	CASSQDLAGRSYEQYF
TRBV2	TRBJ2-7	.	.	TGTGCCAGCAGGGGTACAGGGTTCGAGCAGTACTTC	CASRGTGFEQYF
TRBV29-1	TRBJ2-1	TRBD2	.	TGCAGCGTTGAAGGAGCGGGAAACTTAAATGAGCAGTTCTTC	CSVEGAGNLNEQFF
TRBV5-6	TRBJ1-5	.	.	TGTGCCAGCAGCTTGGGGACCGGGCGTCAGCATTTT	CASSLGTGRQHF
TRBV10-3	TRBJ2-5	TRBD2	.	TGTGCCATCAGTGAGGGGACTAGCGGCGAGACCCAGTACTTC	CAISEGTSGETQYF
TRBV28	TRBJ1-2	.	once	TGTGCCAGCAGTTACCCCTCGACAGGATTGAATTATGGCTACACCTTC	CASSYPSTGLNYGYTF
TRBV15	TRBJ2-7	.	once	TGTGCCACCAGCTCCCGGGACGGTCGGTACGAGCAGTACTTC	CATSSRDGRYEQYF
TRBV11-1	TRBJ2-1	TRBD1	.	TGTGCCAGCAGCGGCGGGACAGGGGCATCGAGTAATGAGCAGTTCTTC	CASSGGTGASSNEQFF
TRBV5-6	TRBJ2-5	.	.	TGTGCCAGCAGTCCCACCGGGCAAGAGACCCAGTACTTC	CASSPTGQETQYF
TRBV27	TRBJ2-7	.	.	TGTGCCAGCAGTTTCACCGGGGCCCGCTACGAGCAGTACTTC	CASSFTGARYEQYF
TRBV7-8	TRBJ2-7	.	.	TGTGCCAGCAGCTTATACAGCCAGAGCTCCTACGAGCAGTACTTC	CASSLYSQSSYEQYF
TRBV4-3	TRBJ1-2	.	.	TGCGCCAGCAGCCAAGATAGGGTACCACGGGGCTACACCTTC	CASSQDRVPRGYTF
TRBV14	TRBJ2-7	TRBD1	.	TGTGCCAGCAGCCAAAACCTTAGGACAGGGTACTACGAGCAGTACTTC	CASSQNLRTGYYEQYF